What follows are 21 T cell receptor beta chains derived from one specimen sequenced in a study of Graves' ophthalmopathy and Graves' hyperthyroidism. The sequenced template was RNA, covering the TCR beta CDR3 region. A first-round RT-PCR used HTBI primers, followed by a second-round multiplex PCR. TCRdb re-analysed the multiplex PCR reads in MiXCR, keeping a single row per CDR3 protein. The profile shows 900,000 to 1,200,000 distinct CDR3 sequences, roughly 35% of them singletons. Sequencing was done on a sample of peripheral blood or thyroid tissue (not recorded which). These TCRs come from an adult man with Graves' hyperthyroidism.

The V call is TRBV6-2 or TRBV6-3, the J call TRBJ1-5; no reliable D call. CDR3 size: 15 residues. From germline, CDR1 is MNHEY and CDR2 SVGEGT. Trimming stripped 2 bases from V and 2 bases from J, with 10 bases between. The CDR3 DNA is TGTGCCAGCAGTTACGTTGTCGCAGGCAATCAGCCCCAGCATTTT. Translated, it gives CASSYVVAGNQPQHF.

The V and J genes are TRBV2 and TRBJ2-7, with 8 bases lining up with TRBD1. This CDR3 has 15 amino acids. Trimming cost V 6 bases and J 5 bases; bases outside gene matches: 12. In germline, CDR1 is SNHLY, CDR2 FYNNEI. CDR3 in amino acids: CASSPGPRGLHEQYF. The CDR3 DNA is TGTGCCAGCAGCCCTGGGCCCAGGGGGCTGCACGAGCAGTACTTC.

The table lists this clonotype with a few counts. V is TRBV4-3 and J is TRBJ2-7; D is unresolved. The CDR3 loop spans 15 amino acids. Trimming pared 1 base from V and 5 bases from J, leaving 15 bases between. The germline gives CDR1 LGHNA, CDR2 YSLEER. CDR3 amino acids: CASSQARTPLDEQYF. DNA for the CDR3: TGCGCCAGCAGCCAAGCCAGGACCCCCTTGGACGAGCAGTACTTC.

Concerning this clonotype itself: A single base separates this from a much larger clone, so it may be a read error. V is TRBV19 and J is TRBJ1-2; 12 bases line up with TRBD1. Germline V gene lookup returns CDR1 LNHDA and CDR2 SQIVND (reference sequence). This CDR3 has 12 residues. The trim removed 10 bases at V and 12 bases at J, leaving 9 bases unmatched. DNA of the CDR3: TGTGCCACCTGGGACAGGGGGCAGGGCCACACCTTC. This gives the protein CATWDRGQGHTF.

The gene calls are TRBV10-2 and TRBJ1-2; 7 nucleotides line up with TRBD1. V shed 2 bases, J shed 6 bases, and the junction held 6 bases outside the gene matches. CDR1 is WSHSY, CDR2 SAAADI, per germline. The CDR3 spans 14 residues. The CDR3, as DNA: TGCGCCAGCAGTGAGCCCGACAGGGTTAATGGCTACACCTTC. Its translation: CASSEPDRVNGYTF.

The chain is built from TRBV7-9 and TRBJ2-7, with 8 bases aligning to TRBD1. This CDR3 has 12 amino acids. V shed 8 bases and J 5 bases; nucleotides not matched to a gene: 5. CDR1 is SEHNR and CDR2 is FQNEAQ in the germline V gene (reference sequence). This chain's CDR3 is CASLGQEDEQYF. The CDR3 coding sequence is TGTGCCAGCTTGGGACAGGAAGACGAGCAGTACTTC.

This clonotype was detected a few times. V is TRBV20-1 and J is TRBJ1-4, with TRBD1 matching over 9 bases. V lost 5 bases, J lost 6 bases, and 4 bases stayed unmatched. The germline V gene has CDR1 DFQATT and CDR2 SNEGSKA (reference sequence). The CDR3 has 13 amino acids. The CDR3 region is CSAHRGLYEKLFF. The CDR3 DNA reads TGCAGTGCTCACAGGGGGCTTTATGAAAAACTGTTTTTT.

In its sample, this clonotype was seen many times. The chain uses TRBV5-1 and TRBJ2-5; the D is unclear. The CDR3 length is 13 residues. Per germline, CDR1 SGHRS and CDR2 YFSETQ. Deletions cut 1 base from V and 0 bases from J, with 4 bases between. In DNA form, the CDR3 reads TGCGCCAGCAGCTTGCAGAACCAAGAGACCCAGTACTTC. It codes for CASSLQNQETQYF.

V usage is TRBV29-1 and J usage is TRBJ2-5; possibly TRBD1 for D (6 bases). V shed 7 bases and J shed 3 bases, with 24 bases lying between them. The CDR3 is made up of 16 amino acids. Germline V lookup: CDR1 SQVTM, CDR2 ANQGSEA. The CDR3 region is CSALTGLGEEEETQYF. The CDR3 coding sequence is TGCAGCGCCCTCACAGGGCTGGGAGAGGAGGAAGAGACCCAGTACTTC.

This chain links TRBV29-1 with TRBJ1-2; D call uncertain. This CDR3 is 12 amino acids long. Per the germline V gene, CDR1 is SQVTM and CDR2 is ANQGSEA. V gave up 7 bases and J gave up 4 bases, with 13 bases separating them. This chain's CDR3 is CSAVTMVYGYTF. CDR3 DNA: TGCAGCGCCGTGACAATGGTCTATGGCTACACCTTC.

This clonotype has ten or more counts. CDR3 amino acids: CSVEEPPYGYTF. CDR3 coding DNA: TGCAGCGTTGAGGAACCCCCCTATGGCTACACCTTC. This chain uses TRBV29-1 with TRBJ1-2; no clear D gene. CDR1 SQVTM and CDR2 ANQGSEA come from the germline V gene. V lost 3 bases, J lost 4 bases, and 9 bases lay in between. The CDR3 sequence is 12 residues long.

This clonotype was counted a few times. This rearrangement joins TRBV2 to TRBJ1-3; 7 bases align to TRBD1. V trimming: 7 bases; J trimming: 7 bases; junction bases outside the gene matches: 4. CDR3 size: 12 residues. The germline V gene has CDR1 SNHLY and CDR2 FYNNEI. The CDR3 DNA reads TGTGCCAGCACCGAAGGGGGCAACACCATATATTTT. As protein: CASTEGGNTIYF.

The chain combines TRBV9 with TRBJ2-2; D is possibly TRBD2 (6 bases). Germline V gene sequence: CDR1 SGDLS, CDR2 YYNGEE. The CDR3 runs 24 residues. The ends were cut back, 2 bases at V and 0 bases at J, with 35 bases in the middle. CDR3 in amino acids: CASSVPHAYAGSKKGKTNTGELFF. In nucleotides, the CDR3 is TGTGCCAGCAGCGTTCCCCACGCCTACGCGGGATCAAAAAAGGGCAAAACGAACACCGGGGAGCTGTTTTTT. Together with reference TRBV9 and TRBJ2-2, the CDR3 gives the full variable domain: DSGVTQTPKHLITATGQRVTLRCSPRSGDLSVYWYQQSLDQGLQFLIQYYNGEERAKGNILERFSAQQFPDLHSELNLSSLELGDSALYFCASSVPHAYAGSKKGKTNTGELFFGEGSRLTVL.

In its sample, this clonotype was seen many times. The J gene is TRBJ1-1, the V gene TRBV12-3 or TRBV12-4; D is possibly TRBD1 (6 bases). This CDR3 has 16 amino acids. The V gene lost 6 bases and the J gene lost 0 bases, with 17 bases spanning the gap. CDR3 loop: CASSPRTTGMNTEAFF. DNA of the CDR3: TGTGCCAGCAGCCCTAGAACCACAGGGATGAACACTGAAGCTTTCTTT.

This clonotype was counted ten times or more. The chain couples TRBV24-1 to TRBJ2-6; D is unclear. V lost 3 bases, J lost 0 bases, and 5 bases lay in between. CDR1 KGHDR and CDR2 SFDVKD come from the germline V gene. The CDR3 extends over 15 amino acids. CDR3 in DNA: TGTGCCACCAGTGATACTGGCTCTGGGGCCAACGTCCTGACTTTC. Translation: CATSDTGSGANVLTF.

The genes are TRBV30 and TRBJ1-5; TRBD1 matches 7 bases. CDR3 length equals 14 residues. V lost 3 bases to trimming and J lost 6 bases; unmatched junction nucleotides: 8. CDR1 and CDR2 from the germline V gene are GTSNPN and SVGIG (reference sequence). CDR3 amino acids: CAWSRDSETQPQHF. The DNA for the CDR3 is TGTGCCTGGAGCCGGGACAGCGAAACTCAGCCCCAGCATTTT.

This clonotype was detected a few times. The chain uses TRBV7-9 and TRBJ2-2; tentatively, D is TRBD2 (6 bases). Germline V gives CDR1 SEHNR, CDR2 FQNEAQ (reference sequence). V gave up 5 bases and J gave up 9 bases, with 31 bases separating them. The length of the CDR3 is 19 residues. CDR3 nucleotides: TGTGCCAGCAGCCACTGGAATGCTGGAGTCCCGGGACTCCATAGGGAGCTGTTTTTT. As protein: CASSHWNAGVPGLHRELFF.

This rearrangement joins TRBV24-1 to TRBJ2-5; D may be TRBD1 (7 bases). The CDR3 is 18 amino acids. Germline lookup yields CDR1 KGHDR and CDR2 SFDVKD. Trimming pared 10 bases from V and 9 bases from J, leaving 35 bases between. The CDR3 coding sequence is TGTGCCACTGACAGTTTTCCATCTCAGGGGGGAAACAATCAGCCCCAGTACTTC. This sequence encodes CATDSFPSQGGNNQPQYF.

This clonotype occurred many times. The gene calls are TRBV7-9 and TRBJ2-5; 9 positions match TRBD2. The CDR3 has 15 residues. Germline CDR1 reads SEHNR; CDR2 reads FQNEAQ (reference sequence). V lost 5 bases, J lost 0 bases, and 4 bases stayed unmatched. CDR3 protein: CASSPRTSDQETQYF. In DNA, the CDR3 is TGTGCCAGCAGCCCTAGGACTAGCGACCAAGAGACCCAGTACTTC.

The chain couples TRBV29-1 to TRBJ1-4; TRBD1 matches at 9 bases. V lost 4 bases, J lost 7 bases, and 7 bases stayed unmatched. Germline loops: CDR1 SQVTM, CDR2 ANQGSEA. This CDR3 comprises 14 residues. This CDR3 is CSVAIQGAGEKLFF. The CDR3 DNA reads TGCAGCGTTGCAATACAGGGGGCGGGTGAAAAACTGTTTTTT.

The sample holds a few counts of this clonotype. CDR3 sequence: CASSLVAAPVRETQYF. The CDR3 bases are TGTGCCAGCAGTCTTGTCGCCGCCCCGGTTCGGGAGACCCAGTACTTC. The chain uses TRBV28 and TRBJ2-5; D gene ambiguous. The germline gives CDR1 MDHEN, CDR2 SYDVKM. This CDR3 has 16 residues. V was shortened by 5 bases and J by 5 bases, with 21 bases between the two germline ends.